These 27 T cell receptor beta chains were sequenced from one sample in a study of CD4 T cell repertoires in COVID-19. Clones were read by immunoSEQ multiplex PCR, and TCRdb kept only the in-frame ones, dropping some. The data contain over 75,000 clones, 83% of them singletons. The specimen comprised CD4+ T cells from peripheral blood, sampled after recovery from COVID-19. Source of these receptors: a human donor who had COVID-19.

The chain is built from TRBV7-9 and TRBJ2-7; D might be TRBD2 (6 bases). Trimming cost V 1 base and J 6 bases, with 13 bases left between them. Germline CDR1 is SEHNR and CDR2 is FQNEAQ (reference sequence). The CDR3 is 14 amino acids. CDR3 residues: CASSLVMNGGEQYF. The DNA of the CDR3 is TGTGCCAGCAGCTTAGTAATGAACGGGGGCGAGCAGTACTTC.

This chain links TRBV5-6 with TRBJ2-3; D call uncertain. V lost 4 bases to trimming and J lost 3 bases, with 12 bases between them. CDR3 size: 14 residues. From germline, CDR1 is SGHDT and CDR2 YYEEEE. CDR3 bases: TGTGCCAGCAGCCGGGCCGAGGCAACAGATACGCAGTATTTT. Translated: CASSRAEATDTQYF.

The rearrangement links TRBV18 to TRBJ1-4; tentatively, D is TRBD1 (6 bases). CDR1 is KGHSH, CDR2 LQKENI, per germline. There are 14 residues in the CDR3. Trimming stripped 6 bases from V and 10 bases from J, with 18 bases between. CDR3 nucleotide sequence: TGTGCCAGCTCCCCAGGAGGGGGATTTGGAAAACTGTTTTTT. Translating gives CASSPGGGFGKLFF.

The chain links TRBV6-5 to TRBJ2-7; either TRBD1 or TRBD2 may supply D (5 bases each). CDR3 length: 15 amino acids. Trimming took 7 bases from V and 3 from J, leaving 19 bases between them. Germline CDR1 reads MNHEY; CDR2 reads SVGAGI. Here the CDR3 reads CASNQRGSNFYEQYF. The CDR3 DNA is TGTGCCAGCAACCAGAGGGGATCTAACTTCTACGAGCAGTACTTC.

This chain connects TRBV10-1 to TRBJ2-1; 10 positions agree with TRBD2. Germline CDR1 WNHNN, CDR2 SYGVQD (reference sequence). V dropped 4 bases and J dropped 5; count of bases not matched to a gene: 5. The CDR3 is 15 amino acids. CDR3 in DNA: TGCGCCAGCAGTGCTCTAGCGGGAGTGGACAATGAGCAGTTCTTC. Its translation is CASSALAGVDNEQFF.

The V call is TRBV21-1, the J call TRBJ1-1. TRBV21-1 is termed a pseudogene. CDR3 length: 11 residues. In DNA form, the CDR3 reads TGTGCCAGCAGCAAAGGGGGGTTACCTTTCTTT. Translated: CASSKGGLPFF.

The chain is built from TRBV19 and TRBJ2-5, with D maybe TRBD2 (6 bases). V was cut by 5 bases and J by 7 bases, with 17 bases left in between. This CDR3 region has 14 residues. CDR1 is LNHDA and CDR2 is SQIVND in the germline V gene (reference sequence). CDR3 amino acids: CASSPPGTPWTQYF. The DNA of the CDR3 is TGTGCCAGTAGTCCCCCGGGGACTCCTTGGACCCAGTACTTC.

The rearrangement joins TRBV14 to TRBJ2-1; 11 nucleotides line up with TRBD2. Unmatched junction bases numbered 16, after V lost 4 bases and J lost 2 bases. The CDR3 length is 20 residues. Germline assignment: CDR1 SGHDN and CDR2 FVKESK. DNA for the CDR3: TGTGCCAGCAGCCCTTACGGACCCCCTAGCGGGGGGCCCACCTACAATGAGCAGTTCTTC. Translation gives CASSPYGPPSGGPTYNEQFF.

The rearrangement joins TRBV3-1 (or the pseudogene TRBV3-2) to TRBJ2-7; D ambiguous. Trimming pared 0 bases from V and 1 base from J, leaving 10 bases between. The CDR3 totals 15 residues. The germline CDR1 and CDR2 sequences are LGHDT and YNNKEL (reference sequence). For the CDR3, the DNA is TGTGCCAGCAGCCAAGATCGTGCCAGATCCTACGAGCAGTACTTC. This sequence encodes CASSQDRARSYEQYF.

The chain combines TRBV3-1 (or the pseudogene TRBV3-2) with TRBJ2-2, with D maybe TRBD2 (6 bases). Germline V gene lookup returns CDR1 LGHDT and CDR2 YNNKEL (reference sequence). Trimming left V 0 bases short and J 5 bases short, with 16 bases between. The CDR3 runs to 17 residues. CDR3 nucleotide sequence: TGTGCCAGCAGCCAAGAGGGGACTCGTGCGGGGACCGGGGAGCTGTTTTTT. It is translated as CASSQEGTRAGTGELFF.

This chain connects TRBV19 to TRBJ2-2; TRBD1 agrees at 7 bases. J was trimmed by 0 bases and V by 8 bases; bases with no gene match: 3. The CDR3 length is 14 residues. Germline V gene sequence: CDR1 LNHDA, CDR2 SQIVND (reference sequence). The chain's CDR3 is CASDTGANTGELFF. In DNA form, the CDR3 reads TGTGCCAGTGATACAGGGGCGAACACCGGGGAGCTGTTTTTT. Drawing the rest from reference TRBV19 and TRBJ2-2, the complete variable domain is DGGITQSPKYLFRKEGQNVTLSCEQNLNHDAMYWYRQDPGQGLRLIYYSQIVNDFQKGDIAEGYSVSREKKESFPLTVTSAQKNPTAFYLCASDTGANTGELFFGEGSRLTVL.

V and J are TRBV19 and TRBJ1-2; 7 nucleotides align to TRBD1. Germline trimming cut 6 bases from V and 6 bases from J; bases unmatched to any gene: 28. This CDR3 has 20 residues. Germline V CDR1 and CDR2: LNHDA, SQIVND (reference sequence). DNA of the CDR3: TGTGCCAGTAGGGCCGGTACCCATCCATCGACGACAGGGAGGGAAGATGGCTACACCTTC. Protein: CASRAGTHPSTTGREDGYTF.

CDR3 in DNA: TGTGCCAGCAGCTTGGGGACAGGGGATAGCTCATTTATTCTGTTTTTT. As protein: CASSLGTGDSSFILFF. This chain uses TRBV7-8 with TRBJ1-4; 10 bases align to TRBD1. This CDR3 region has 16 residues. Germline CDR1 is SGHVS and CDR2 is FQNEAQ. J gave up 14 bases and V 3 bases, and 15 bases lay outside the gene matches.

A single count supports this clone. The chain employs TRBV3-1 (or the pseudogene TRBV3-2) and TRBJ1-4; D uncertain. The CDR3 is 13 amino acids. The germline V and J ends were trimmed by 5 bases and 0 bases, with 4 bases remaining between them. Germline V lookup: CDR1 LGHDT, CDR2 YNNKEL (reference sequence). The DNA for the CDR3 is TGTGCCAGCAGCTACTCAACTAATGAAAAACTGTTTTTT. This codes for CASSYSTNEKLFF.

The chain links TRBV7-8 to TRBJ1-6, with TRBD1 matching over 8 bases. This CDR3 spans 14 amino acids. Germline CDR1 and CDR2: SGHVS and FQNEAQ. The ends lost 5 bases at V and 9 bases at J; junction bases unmatched: 6. The CDR3 DNA reads TGTGCCAGCAGCCGGACAGGGCTTGGTTCACCCCTCCACTTT. This translates into CASSRTGLGSPLHF.

This clone appeared a single time. This sequence joins TRBV19 and TRBJ1-4, with TRBD1 matching over 7 bases. This CDR3 is 16 amino acids long. The V gene end was trimmed by 10 bases and the J gene end by 2 bases; junction bases not matched to a gene: 13. Germline CDR1 LNHDA, CDR2 SQIVND (reference sequence). The CDR3 loop is CATSREGASTNEKLFF. The CDR3 DNA reads TGTGCCACCAGTCGAGAGGGGGCGTCGACTAATGAAAAACTGTTTTTT.

The chain carries TRBV18 and TRBJ2-7, with D possibly being TRBD2 (6 bases). Trimming cost V 6 bases and J 4 bases, with 19 bases left between them. The CDR3 is made up of 15 amino acids. Germline loops: CDR1 KGHSH, CDR2 LQKENI. CDR3 sequence (DNA): TGTGCCAGCTCGGGTACTAGCTCCCCTACGTACGAGCAGTACTTC. Translation gives CASSGTSSPTYEQYF.

V gene TRBV7-2 combines with J gene TRBJ2-2; D not certain. The germline V gene has CDR1 SGHTA and CDR2 FQGNSA. Trimming pared 4 bases from V and 3 bases from J, leaving 9 bases between. This CDR3 region has 14 residues. CDR3 nucleotides: TGTGCCAGCAGCTCCCAACCCTACACCGGGGAGCTGTTTTTT. It yields the protein CASSSQPYTGELFF.

This chain links TRBV5-6 with TRBJ1-2, with TRBD1 matching over 9 bases. CDR1 and CDR2 (germline): SGHDT, YYEEEE. The V and J ends lost 4 bases and 12 bases, in that order; junction bases with no gene match: 10. This CDR3 has 13 amino acids. CDR3 loop: CASSMDRGPLHTF. DNA of the CDR3: TGTGCCAGCAGCATGGACAGGGGACCACTCCACACCTTC.

This clone was seen a few times. The chain carries TRBV9 and TRBJ1-1; 7 nucleotides match TRBD1. Germline CDR1 reads SGDLS; CDR2 reads YYNGEE. With V trimmed by 0 bases and J by 8 bases, 4 bases remained unmatched. The CDR3 covers 13 residues. The CDR3 loop is CASSVARQGEAFF. In nucleotides, the CDR3 is TGTGCCAGCAGCGTAGCCCGACAGGGAGAAGCTTTCTTT.

The V and J genes are TRBV3-1 (or the pseudogene TRBV3-2) and TRBJ2-7, with 10 bases matching TRBD2. With V trimmed by 3 bases and J by 6 bases, 8 bases remained unmatched. Germline CDR1 reads LGHDT; CDR2 reads YNNKEL (reference sequence). There are 15 residues in the CDR3. The CDR3 DNA reads TGTGCCAGCAGCCACAGACTAGCGGGTGTGGGCGAGCAGTACTTC. As protein: CASSHRLAGVGEQYF.

This sequence joins TRBV11-2 and TRBJ2-1, with 11 bases lining up with TRBD2. The CDR3 spans 14 residues. V shed 5 bases and J 9 bases; nucleotides not matched to a gene: 6. CDR1 and CDR2 from the germline V gene are SGHAT and FQNNGV. The CDR3 region has the DNA TGTGCCAGCAGCCATAGCGGGAGGGCGGTTGAGCAGTTCTTC. It translates to CASSHSGRAVEQFF.

The V call is TRBV7-6, the J call TRBJ2-6; D not resolved. The length of the CDR3 is 17 residues. Germline CDR1 and CDR2: SGHVS and FNYEAQ. Trimming took 5 bases from V and 0 from J, leaving 14 bases between them. The CDR3 region has the DNA TGTGCCAGCAGCCCCGTGGACGGCCGCTCTGGGGCCAACGTCCTGACTTTC. Translation gives CASSPVDGRSGANVLTF.

The chain is built from TRBV18 and TRBJ1-5; 7 positions agree with TRBD1. With 3 bases clipped from V and 3 bases from J, the junction kept 5 bases outside the gene matches. The CDR3 is 15 residues long. Germline assignment: CDR1 KGHSH and CDR2 LQKENI. In nucleotides, the CDR3 is TGTGCCAGCTCACCGGCAGGGGGTATCAATCAGCCCCAGCATTTT. Translated, it gives CASSPAGGINQPQHF.

This clone has just one count. The V and J genes are TRBV3-1 (or the pseudogene TRBV3-2) and TRBJ2-7; no reliable D call. Between the trimmed V and J ends, which lost 0 bases and 9 bases, there was a span of 6 bases. The germline CDR1 and CDR2 sequences are LGHDT and YNNKEL (reference sequence). The CDR3 covers 11 residues. CDR3 nucleotide sequence: TGTGCCAGCAGCCAAGAAGGCCCGCAGTACTTC. Amino acid sequence: CASSQEGPQYF.

The chain combines TRBV7-9 with TRBJ2-2; a possible D gene is TRBD1 (5 bases). Germline CDR1 and CDR2: SEHNR and FQNEAQ (reference sequence). The ends were cut back, 2 bases at V and 5 bases at J, with 15 bases in the middle. The CDR3 sequence is 16 residues long. In DNA form, the CDR3 reads TGTGCCAGCAGCTTAATGGGTCAGGGCCCGACCGGGGAGCTGTTTTTT. Protein sequence: CASSLMGQGPTGELFF.

The chain carries TRBV7-5 and TRBJ1-1; the table names TRBD1, a call not compared with the DNA. TRBV7-5 is a pseudogene segment. The CDR3 has 13 residues. The CDR3 coding sequence is TGTGCCAGAAGCCACACCTCCACAGGGGAAGCTTTCTTT. Residues: CARSHTSTGEAFF.